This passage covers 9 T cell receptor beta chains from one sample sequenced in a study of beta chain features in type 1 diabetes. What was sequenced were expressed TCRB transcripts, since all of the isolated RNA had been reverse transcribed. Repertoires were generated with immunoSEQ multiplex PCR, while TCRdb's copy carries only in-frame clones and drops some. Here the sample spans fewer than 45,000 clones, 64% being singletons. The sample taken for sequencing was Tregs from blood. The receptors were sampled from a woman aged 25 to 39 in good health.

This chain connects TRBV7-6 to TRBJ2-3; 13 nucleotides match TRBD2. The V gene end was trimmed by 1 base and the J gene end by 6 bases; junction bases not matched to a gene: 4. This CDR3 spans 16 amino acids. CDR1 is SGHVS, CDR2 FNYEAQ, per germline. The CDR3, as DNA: TGTGCCAGCAGCTTAGGGACTAGCGGGAGAGCGGATACGCAGTATTTT. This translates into CASSLGTSGRADTQYF.

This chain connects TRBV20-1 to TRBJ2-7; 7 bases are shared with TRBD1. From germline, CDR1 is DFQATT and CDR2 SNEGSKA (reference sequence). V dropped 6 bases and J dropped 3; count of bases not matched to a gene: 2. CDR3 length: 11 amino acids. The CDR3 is CSAGDSYEQYF. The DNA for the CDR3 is TGCAGTGCGGGGGACAGCTACGAGCAGTACTTC.

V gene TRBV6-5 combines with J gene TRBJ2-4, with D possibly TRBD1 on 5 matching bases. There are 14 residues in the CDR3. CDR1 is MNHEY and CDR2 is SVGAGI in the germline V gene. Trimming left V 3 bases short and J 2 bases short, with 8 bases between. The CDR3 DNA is TGTGCCAGCAGTTATCGACAGACCAAAAACATTCAGTACTTC. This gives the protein CASSYRQTKNIQYF.

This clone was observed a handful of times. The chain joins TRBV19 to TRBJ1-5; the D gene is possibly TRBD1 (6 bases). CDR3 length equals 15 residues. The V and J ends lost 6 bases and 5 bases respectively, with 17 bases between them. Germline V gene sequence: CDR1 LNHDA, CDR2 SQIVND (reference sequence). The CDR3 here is CASRLDRNTDQPQHF. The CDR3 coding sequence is TGTGCCAGTAGATTGGACAGAAACACGGATCAGCCCCAGCATTTT.

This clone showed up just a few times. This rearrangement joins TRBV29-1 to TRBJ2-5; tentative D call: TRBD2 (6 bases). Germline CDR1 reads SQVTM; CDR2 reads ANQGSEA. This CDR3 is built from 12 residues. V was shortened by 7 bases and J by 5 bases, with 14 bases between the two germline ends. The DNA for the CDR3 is TGCAGCGCCGGACGACGGGAGGAGACCCAGTACTTC. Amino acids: CSAGRREETQYF. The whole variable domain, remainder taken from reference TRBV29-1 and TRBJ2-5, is SAVISQKPSRDICQRGTSLTIQCQVDSQVTMMFWYRQQPGQSLTLIATANQGSEATYESGFVIDKFPISRPNLTFSTLTVSNMSPEDSSIYLCSAGRREETQYFGPGTRLLVL.

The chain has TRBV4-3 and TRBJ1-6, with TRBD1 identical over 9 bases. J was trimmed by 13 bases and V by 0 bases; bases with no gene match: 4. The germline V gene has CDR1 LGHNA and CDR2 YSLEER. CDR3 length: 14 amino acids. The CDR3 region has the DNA TGCGCCAGCAGCCAAGAACAGGGGGCAAGGCCCCTCCACTTT. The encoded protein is CASSQEQGARPLHF.

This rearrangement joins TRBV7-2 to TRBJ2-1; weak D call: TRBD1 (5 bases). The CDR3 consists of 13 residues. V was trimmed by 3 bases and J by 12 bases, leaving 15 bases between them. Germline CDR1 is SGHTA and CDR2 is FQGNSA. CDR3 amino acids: CASSFRKGVGQFF. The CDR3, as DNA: TGTGCCAGCAGCTTTAGAAAAGGGGTTGGGCAGTTCTTC. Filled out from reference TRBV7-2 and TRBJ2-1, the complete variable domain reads GAGVSQSPSNKVTEKGKDVELRCDPISGHTALYWYRQSLGQGLEFLIYFQGNSAPDKSGLPSDRFSAERTGGSVSTLTIQRTQQEDSAVYLCASSFRKGVGQFFGPGTRLTVL.

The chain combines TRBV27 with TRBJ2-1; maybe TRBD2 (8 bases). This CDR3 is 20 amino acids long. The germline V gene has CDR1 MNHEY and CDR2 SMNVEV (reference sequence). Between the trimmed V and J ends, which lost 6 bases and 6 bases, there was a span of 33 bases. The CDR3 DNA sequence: TGTGCCAGCAGAATCGCTTCGACAGGGCCTGCCCAAACTAGCGGCAATGAGCAGTTCTTC. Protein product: CASRIASTGPAQTSGNEQFF.

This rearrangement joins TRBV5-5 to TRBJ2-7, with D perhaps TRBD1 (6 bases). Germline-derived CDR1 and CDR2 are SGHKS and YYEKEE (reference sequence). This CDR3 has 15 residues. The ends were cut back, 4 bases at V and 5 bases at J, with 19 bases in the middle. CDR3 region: CASSQVGNRVDEQYF. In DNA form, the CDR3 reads TGTGCCAGCAGCCAAGTTGGTAACAGGGTGGACGAGCAGTACTTC.